This passage covers 8 T cell receptor beta chains from one sample sequenced in a study of immune heterogeneity within non-small cell lung tumors. Template came from bulk tumor genomic DNA, at 600 ng per sample. Several biopsies per primary tumor, spaced far apart, were taken during surgery. The study enrolled patients with untreated, newly diagnosed non-small cell lung cancer who underwent curative surgery. A first 10-cycle multiplex round used 32 V-gene and 13 J-gene primers on TCR beta CDR3. TCRdb reprocessed the multiplex PCR reads via MiXCR and lists one record per CDR3 protein. The table records roughly 12,000 distinct CDR3 sequences, roughly a fifth of them present only once. Sequencing was done on a sample of lung tumor tissue. These receptors were taken from a man in his fifties or sixties with non-small cell lung cancer.

This clonotype was counted a few times. This chain joins TRBV10-3 and TRBJ2-7; D may be TRBD2 (6 bases). Trimming took 11 bases from V and 7 from J, leaving 18 bases between them. This CDR3 spans 12 amino acids. CDR1 and CDR2 (germline): ENHRY, SYGVKD. CDR3 nucleotides: TGTGCCCAGAACGACGGGACTGGGGAGCAGTACTTC. It is translated as CAQNDGTGEQYF.

Notes on this clonotype: One end of the junction varies from germline; a read error may be responsible. This rearrangement joins TRBV18 to TRBJ1-1; D is perhaps TRBD1 (6 bases). Germline CDR1 KGHSH, CDR2 LQKENI. The CDR3 has 18 residues. CDR3 bases: TGTGCCAGATCACCACCAGGCGTGACGGGACACCAGAACACTGAAGCTTTCTTT. As protein: CARSPPGVTGHQNTEAFF.

This clonotype was seen ten or more times. The V and J genes are TRBV19 and TRBJ1-6; D is undetermined. The CDR3 runs to 13 residues. V was shortened by 6 bases and J by 6 bases, with 9 bases between the two germline ends. The germline V gene encodes CDR1 LNHDA and CDR2 SQIVND (reference sequence). CDR3 coding DNA: TGTGCCAGTAGCCCCAACTTTAATTCACCCCTCCACTTT. Translating gives CASSPNFNSPLHF.

The table lists this clonotype with many counts. V and J are TRBV20-1 and TRBJ1-1; D is perhaps TRBD1 (5 bases). V was trimmed by 3 bases and J by 3 bases, leaving 11 bases between them. Germline CDR1 reads DFQATT; CDR2 reads SNEGSKA (reference sequence). The CDR3 is 13 amino acids. DNA for the CDR3: TGCAGTGCTAGGCTCGGGACCCACACTGAAGCTTTCTTT. Its translation is CSARLGTHTEAFF.

This clonotype is medium-sized (0.01 to 0.1%). The gene calls are TRBV10-3 and TRBJ2-2, with 7 positions matching TRBD1. This CDR3 spans 15 amino acids. The germline gives CDR1 ENHRY, CDR2 SYGVKD. Unmatched junction bases numbered 13, after V lost 10 bases and J lost 5 bases. The CDR3 nucleotides read TGTGCCACTAACCAGGGACAGTCTCGTACCGGGGAGCTGTTTTTT. This translates into CATNQGQSRTGELFF.

This clonotype is categorized as medium-sized. The chain has TRBV6-1 and TRBJ2-2; tentative D call: TRBD1 (5 bases). CDR3 length: 17 amino acids. The germline gives CDR1 MNHNS, CDR2 SASEGT. V lost 6 bases and J 7 bases, leaving 24 bases between the germline ends. The CDR3 loop is CASSKRWGRSGDGELFF. The CDR3 nucleotides read TGTGCCAGCAGCAAGAGGTGGGGCCGGTCGGGTGACGGGGAGCTGTTTTTT.

Concerning this clonotype itself: A clone one base away is much larger, so this may be a read error. CDR3 region: CASNHRGLGYTF. The DNA of the CDR3 is TGTGCCAGTAACCACAGGGGGCTGGGGTACACCTTC. V usage is TRBV19 and J usage is TRBJ1-2; TRBD1 matches at 9 bases. The J segment lost 11 bases and the V segment lost 7 bases, leaving 8 bases of the junction unmatched. This CDR3 is 12 amino acids long. Germline V gene sequence: CDR1 LNHDA, CDR2 SQIVND (reference sequence).

This clonotype was found a few times. The chain is built from TRBV5-1 and TRBJ2-1; the match to TRBD1 covers 10 bases. The CDR3 consists of 16 residues. Germline loops: CDR1 SGHRS, CDR2 YFSETQ. The trim removed 2 bases at V and 7 bases at J, leaving 9 bases unmatched. The CDR3: CASSFEGTGESNEQFF. The CDR3 bases are TGCGCCAGCAGCTTCGAGGGGACAGGGGAGAGTAATGAGCAGTTCTTC.